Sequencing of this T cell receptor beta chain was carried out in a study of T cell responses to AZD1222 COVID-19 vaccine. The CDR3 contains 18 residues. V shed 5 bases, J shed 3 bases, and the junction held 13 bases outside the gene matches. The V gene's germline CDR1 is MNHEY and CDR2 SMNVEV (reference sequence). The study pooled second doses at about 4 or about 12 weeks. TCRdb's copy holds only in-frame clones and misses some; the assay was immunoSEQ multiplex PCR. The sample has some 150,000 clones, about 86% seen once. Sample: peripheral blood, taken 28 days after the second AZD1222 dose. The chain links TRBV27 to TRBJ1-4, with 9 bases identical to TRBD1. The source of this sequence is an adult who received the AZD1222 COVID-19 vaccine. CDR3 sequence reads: CASSPIIATGGSNEKLFF. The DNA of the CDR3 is TGTGCCAGCAGTCCCATTATCGCAACAGGGGGCTCTAATGAAAAACTGTTTTTT.